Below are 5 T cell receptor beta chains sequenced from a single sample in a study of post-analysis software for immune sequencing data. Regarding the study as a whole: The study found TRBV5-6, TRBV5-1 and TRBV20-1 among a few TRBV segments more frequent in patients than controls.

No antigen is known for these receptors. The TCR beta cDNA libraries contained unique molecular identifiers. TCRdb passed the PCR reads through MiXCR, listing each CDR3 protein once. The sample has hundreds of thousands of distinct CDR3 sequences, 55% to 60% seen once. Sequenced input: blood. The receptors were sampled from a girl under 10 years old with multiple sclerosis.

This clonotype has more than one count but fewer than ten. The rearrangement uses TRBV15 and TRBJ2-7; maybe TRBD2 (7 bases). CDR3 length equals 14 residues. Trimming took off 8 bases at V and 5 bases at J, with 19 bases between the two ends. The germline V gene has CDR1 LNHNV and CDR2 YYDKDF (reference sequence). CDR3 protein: CATAGGLRVHEQYF. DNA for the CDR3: TGTGCCACCGCCGGGGGGCTCAGGGTCCACGAGCAGTACTTC. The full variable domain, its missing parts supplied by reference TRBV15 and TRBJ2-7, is DAMVIQNPRYQVTQFGKPVTLSCSQTLNHNVMYWYQQKSSQAPKLLFHYYDKDFNNEADTPDNFQSRRPNTSFCFLDIRSPGLGDTAMYLCATAGGLRVHEQYFGPGTRLTVT.

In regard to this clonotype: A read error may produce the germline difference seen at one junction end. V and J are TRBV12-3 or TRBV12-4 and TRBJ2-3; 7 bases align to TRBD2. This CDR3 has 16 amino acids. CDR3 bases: TGTGCCAGCAGCACGATCAATCGGGGGGTTCCAGATGCGCAGTATTTT. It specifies CASSTINRGVPDAQYF.

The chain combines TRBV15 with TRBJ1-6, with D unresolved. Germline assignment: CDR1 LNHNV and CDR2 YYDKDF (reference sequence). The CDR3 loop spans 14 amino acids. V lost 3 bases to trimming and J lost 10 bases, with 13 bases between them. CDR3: CATSSRMDRSPLHF. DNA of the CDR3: TGTGCCACCAGCAGCCGCATGGATAGGTCACCCCTCCACTTT.

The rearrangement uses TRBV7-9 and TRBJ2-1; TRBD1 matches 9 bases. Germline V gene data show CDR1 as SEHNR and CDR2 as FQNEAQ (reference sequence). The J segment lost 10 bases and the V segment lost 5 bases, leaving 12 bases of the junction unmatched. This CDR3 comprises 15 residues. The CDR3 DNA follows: TGTGCCAGCAGCCCCCGGGACAGGGACGTTGGGGAGCAGTTCTTC. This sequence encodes CASSPRDRDVGEQFF.

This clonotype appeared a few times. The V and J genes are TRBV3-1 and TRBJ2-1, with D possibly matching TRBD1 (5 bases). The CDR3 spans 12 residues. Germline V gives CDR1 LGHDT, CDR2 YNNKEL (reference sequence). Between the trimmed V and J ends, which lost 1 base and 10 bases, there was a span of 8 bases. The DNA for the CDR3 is TGTGCCAGCAGCCAAGGACAGACCGAGCAGTTCTTC. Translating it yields CASSQGQTEQFF.